A single TCR beta chain is shown here with its context. Its specificity is unknown. The CDR3 spans 13 residues. CDR1 is SQVTM and CDR2 is ANQGSEA in the germline V gene. Trimming cost V 5 bases and J 3 bases, with 13 bases left between them. Expressed TCRB transcripts were sequenced after all isolated RNA was converted to cDNA. Each sample of naive, central memory or regulatory T cells had, on average, roughly 3.5 million reads. This table comes from immunoSEQ multiplex PCR, and its TCRdb copy is limited to in-frame clones, with some not included. The data hold about 160,000 clones, with more than 60% observed a single time. The data are from a study of beta chain features in type 1 diabetes. Study-wide results and caveats: Sequencing used cDNA, and cells with high TCR expression could therefore be over-represented. The study found moderately but significantly shorter TCRB CDR3s in all four CD4+ subsets of Type 1 diabetes patients.

The single heparinised draw taken from each donor contained approximately 100 mL of blood on average. Post-sort purity exceeded 98% for all sorted populations. The rearrangement links TRBV29-1 to TRBJ1-1, with D unclear. The TCR comes from a man aged 30-40 years with type 1 diabetes. Sample: naive CD4+ T cells from blood. CDR3 DNA: TGCAGCGTTAATAGGGCGCCGTACACTGAAGCTTTCTTT. Encoded protein: CSVNRAPYTEAFF. Filled out from reference TRBV29-1 and TRBJ1-1, the complete variable domain reads SAVISQKPSRDICQRGTSLTIQCQVDSQVTMMFWYRQQPGQSLTLIATANQGSEATYESGFVIDKFPISRPNLTFSTLTVSNMSPEDSSIYLCSVNRAPYTEAFFGQGTRLTVV.